This T cell receptor (beta chain) appears in the sequencing data of a study of cytomegalovirus exposure and HLA in healthy donors. Study-wide context: The study's early data release held 75 million to 95 million unique TCRs from HLA-typed donors.

Trimming shortened V by 5 bases and J by 4 bases, and 17 bases separated the two germline ends. The length of the CDR3 is 16 residues. Germline CDR1 and CDR2: SEHNR and FQNEAQ (reference sequence). Worth noting for this clone: Its specificity is unknown.

PCR employed 60 Vbeta and 13 Jbeta primers. Method: immunoSEQ multiplex PCR; TCRdb's copy keeps in-frame clones and lacks some. Its listing shows roughly 88,000 clones. Study results and limitations: At a 0.05 false discovery rate, a later analysis found some 17,000 TCR beta sequences to be associated with HLA alleles.

This chain connects TRBV7-9 to TRBJ2-2; D is perhaps TRBD2 (6 bases). The clonotype was recovered from a middle-aged man in good health and CMV-seropositive. The specimen was PBMCs. CDR3 in DNA: TGTGCCAGCAGCCCGCCCGCACTAGCTGCCACCGGGGAGCTGTTTTTT. It codes for CASSPPALAATGELFF.